The 21 T cell receptor beta chains below come from one sample, sequenced in a study of identical twins. TCRdb re-called the 5' RACE reads through MiXCR, storing one row per CDR3 protein. The sample has some 240,000 distinct CDR3 sequences, roughly 10% seen once. Material: memory T cells sorted from blood. These receptors originate from a man aged 50-60 years in good health.

This clonotype was recorded a few times. This chain joins TRBV27 and TRBJ2-5; 9 positions agree with TRBD1. V was pared by 0 bases and J by 8 bases, with 10 bases of the junction left unmatched. The CDR3 extends over 16 amino acids. Germline V gene data show CDR1 as MNHEY and CDR2 as SMNVEV (reference sequence). CDR3 sequence reads: CASSLSSGQGATTQYF. The CDR3 DNA sequence: TGTGCCAGCAGTTTATCATCGGGACAGGGTGCGACCACCCAGTACTTC.

As DNA, the CDR3 is TGTGCCAGCAGTTCCTCGGGAGTAACAAACACCGGGGAGCTGTTTTTT. As protein: CASSSSGVTNTGELFF. This chain uses TRBV28 with TRBJ2-2, with D perhaps TRBD2 (6 bases). The V and J ends lost 4 bases and 2 bases respectively, with 14 bases between them. This CDR3 spans 16 amino acids. Germline CDR1 MDHEN, CDR2 SYDVKM.

This clonotype appeared a few times. The genes are TRBV28 and TRBJ2-1; D perhaps matches TRBD1 (6 bases). Germline CDR1 MDHEN, CDR2 SYDVKM. CDR3 length: 17 residues. V was shortened by 3 bases and J by 1 base, with 16 bases between the two germline ends. CDR3 residues: CASSFGNRAQSYNEQFF. The CDR3 nucleotides read TGTGCCAGCAGTTTTGGAAACAGGGCCCAATCCTACAATGAGCAGTTCTTC.

The sample holds many counts of this clonotype. V gene TRBV29-1 combines with J gene TRBJ2-3; 10 positions agree with TRBD2. Unmatched junction bases numbered 23, after V lost 4 bases and J lost 4 bases. This CDR3 comprises 20 residues. CDR1 SQVTM and CDR2 ANQGSEA come from the germline V gene. CDR3 coding DNA: TGCAGCGTTGTGATAGCCCCTGGACTAGCGGCGGGAGGTTATGCAGATACGCAGTATTTT. Its translation is CSVVIAPGLAAGGYADTQYF.

This chain uses TRBV18 with TRBJ2-2, with D possibly matching TRBD1 (6 bases). With 3 bases removed from V and 0 bases from J, the gap between germline ends came to 17 bases. Germline CDR1 KGHSH, CDR2 LQKENI. The CDR3 totals 18 residues. CDR3: CASSPPGQTVANTGELFF. The CDR3 DNA reads as TGTGCCAGCTCACCCCCAGGACAGACGGTCGCGAACACCGGGGAGCTGTTTTTT.

V gene TRBV4-1 combines with J gene TRBJ2-1; a possible D gene is TRBD1 (5 bases). Germline loops: CDR1 MGHRA, CDR2 YSYEKL. The V end lost 0 bases, the J end lost 3 bases, and 12 bases lay between the germline ends. The CDR3 is made up of 16 amino acids. CDR3 sequence: CASSQEKGIVYNEQFF. CDR3 coding DNA: TGCGCCAGCAGCCAAGAAAAGGGGATCGTCTACAATGAGCAGTTCTTC.

The chain employs TRBV20-1 and TRBJ1-2; D is possibly TRBD1 (6 bases). This CDR3 is built from 13 residues. Looked up from germline, CDR1 is DFQATT and CDR2 is SNEGSKA (reference sequence). Trimming stripped 2 bases from V and 3 bases from J, with 10 bases between. CDR3 amino acids: CSARRAGDYGYTF. In nucleotides, the CDR3 is TGCAGTGCTAGAAGGGCAGGGGACTATGGCTACACCTTC.

This clonotype was seen a handful of times. V is TRBV6-6 and J is TRBJ2-7; no clear D gene. V was trimmed by 5 bases and J by 6 bases, leaving 14 bases between them. CDR1 and CDR2 from the germline V gene are MNHNY and SVGAGI (reference sequence). This CDR3 contains 13 residues. CDR3 region: CASSLPPSAEQYF. The CDR3 bases are TGTGCCAGCAGTCTCCCTCCGAGTGCCGAGCAGTACTTC.

This clonotype appeared a few times. The V call is TRBV14, the J call TRBJ2-1; D ambiguous. Trimming removed 4 bases at V and 6 bases at J, with 7 bases between. The germline V gene has CDR1 SGHDN and CDR2 FVKESK. This CDR3 has 12 amino acids. The CDR3: CASSPRANEQFF. As DNA, the CDR3 is TGTGCCAGCAGCCCACGGGCCAATGAGCAGTTCTTC.

This clonotype was seen a few times. This sequence joins TRBV11-2 and TRBJ1-2; 7 nucleotides agree with TRBD1. Germline loops: CDR1 SGHAT, CDR2 FQNNGV. The CDR3 sequence is 14 residues long. V was pared by 7 bases and J by 3 bases, with 8 bases of the junction left unmatched. CDR3 residues: CASTIGTGDYGYTF. The CDR3 bases are TGTGCCAGCACCATAGGAACAGGGGACTATGGCTACACCTTC.

There are a few counts of this clonotype. The chain has TRBV2 and TRBJ2-3, with 8 bases aligning to TRBD2. The V and J ends lost 6 bases and 10 bases, in that order; junction bases with no gene match: 6. Per germline, CDR1 SNHLY and CDR2 FYNNEI. The CDR3 has 12 amino acids. In nucleotides, the CDR3 is TGTGCCAGCAGAGCGGGAGTTAGTGCGCAGTATTTT. Translating gives CASRAGVSAQYF.

V gene TRBV7-8 combines with J gene TRBJ2-4; 7 bases align to TRBD1. Germline V CDR1 and CDR2: SGHVS, FQNEAQ. The V gene end was trimmed by 5 bases and the J gene end by 7 bases; junction bases not matched to a gene: 17. The CDR3 has 17 residues. CDR3 loop: CASSPRDSRFAENIQYF. The CDR3 DNA reads TGTGCCAGCAGCCCCCGGGACAGTCGTTTTGCGGAGAACATTCAGTACTTC.

This chain connects TRBV7-9 to TRBJ1-5, with D perhaps TRBD1 (6 bases). Trimming stripped 4 bases from V and 10 bases from J, with 17 bases between. There are 14 residues in the CDR3. Looked up from germline, CDR1 is SEHNR and CDR2 is FQNEAQ (reference sequence). CDR3 sequence: CASSSSGQTQPQHF. For the CDR3, the DNA is TGTGCCAGCAGCTCGTCCGGACAGACCCAACCCCAGCATTTT.

The chain combines TRBV29-1 with TRBJ2-5, with D unresolved. There are 11 residues in the CDR3. Germline V gives CDR1 SQVTM, CDR2 ANQGSEA. Trimming removed 7 bases from V and 5 bases from J, with 11 bases in between. This chain's CDR3 is CSAPARETQYF. CDR3 DNA: TGCAGCGCCCCGGCGAGGGAGACCCAGTACTTC.

This clonotype was found many times. The chain carries TRBV5-6 and TRBJ2-4; 7 bases are shared with TRBD1. There are 18 residues in the CDR3. Germline loops: CDR1 SGHDT, CDR2 YYEEEE. The junction had 11 bases not matched to a gene; V was cut back by 2 bases and J by 0 bases. The CDR3, as DNA: TGTGCCAGCAGCTTTGGGACAGCCAGACGTCTAGCCAAAAACATTCAGTACTTC. It encodes CASSFGTARRLAKNIQYF. The whole variable domain, remainder taken from reference TRBV5-6 and TRBJ2-4, is DAGVTQSPTHLIKTRGQQVTLRCSPKSGHDTVSWYQQALGQGPQFIFQYYEEEERQRGNFPDRFSGHQFPNYSSELNVNALLLGDSALYLCASSFGTARRLAKNIQYFGAGTRLSVL.

The genes are TRBV12-1 and TRBJ2-3; the D call of TRBD2 is as the table states it, not checked on the DNA. TRBV12-1 is an annotated pseudogene. This CDR3 is built from 15 residues. CDR3 sequence reads: CASSFATGVTDTQYF. CDR3 DNA sequence: TGTGCCAGCAGCTTTGCGACGGGAGTCACAGATACGCAGTATTTT.

At least ten counts were recorded for this clonotype. The chain recombines TRBV5-5 with TRBJ2-3; 8 bases are shared with TRBD1. Germline-derived CDR1 and CDR2 are SGHKS and YYEKEE (reference sequence). The CDR3 totals 16 residues. Unmatched junction bases numbered 11, after V lost 4 bases and J lost 4 bases. This CDR3 reads CASSPSRTGWPDTQYF. The CDR3 coding sequence is TGTGCCAGCAGCCCCAGCAGGACAGGGTGGCCAGATACGCAGTATTTT.

As concerns this clonotype: A much larger clonotype is one base distant, so this may be a read error. The V call is TRBV20-1, the J call TRBJ2-7; either TRBD1 or TRBD2 may fit D (5 bases each). V was trimmed by 2 bases and J by 6 bases, leaving 17 bases between them. The CDR3 extends over 14 amino acids. Germline assignment: CDR1 DFQATT and CDR2 SNEGSKA (reference sequence). This chain's CDR3 is CSARRPSRGVEQYF. In DNA form, the CDR3 reads TGCAGTGCTAGAAGGCCCTCGCGAGGGGTCGAGCAGTACTTC.

The sample holds a few counts of this clonotype. J is TRBJ2-2 and V is TRBV20-1; 14 nucleotides match TRBD2. This CDR3 is 18 amino acids long. Germline V gene sequence: CDR1 DFQATT, CDR2 SNEGSKA (reference sequence). V shed 2 bases, J shed 1 base, and the junction held 6 bases outside the gene matches. CDR3 sequence (DNA): TGCAGTGCTAGAAGCCGACTAGCGGGGGGGCTGAACACCGGGGAGCTGTTTTTT. Its translation is CSARSRLAGGLNTGELFF.

This clonotype appeared a few times. The CDR3 sequence: CASSLFKRDMDEQFF. The DNA of the CDR3 is TGTGCCAGCAGCTTATTTAAGCGGGATATGGATGAGCAGTTCTTC. The rearrangement joins TRBV7-3 to TRBJ2-1; 7 nucleotides match TRBD2. The trim removed 2 bases at V and 8 bases at J, leaving 9 bases unmatched. Germline values: CDR1 SGHTA, CDR2 FQGTGA. This CDR3 is built from 15 residues.

This clonotype has at least ten counts. V gene TRBV6-5 combines with J gene TRBJ1-1; a weak D match, TRBD1 (5 bases). CDR1 and CDR2 (germline): MNHEY, SVGAGI. The CDR3 consists of 16 residues. Trimming left V 0 bases short and J 3 bases short, with 14 bases between. This chain's CDR3 is CASSYSINRFDTEAFF. The DNA of the CDR3 is TGTGCCAGCAGTTACTCGATCAACAGGTTTGACACTGAAGCTTTCTTT.